This T cell receptor (beta chain) was captured in a study of cytomegalovirus exposure and HLA in healthy donors. Study-level results: Analysis was carried out at a later point, and it linked a missense DCLRE1C variant to TCR beta V- and J-gene trimming. When presence/absence was analysed, sequencing depth was taken to be roughly uniform across donors. Per a prior analysis, the majority of TCR beta V segments were productive roughly 87% or roughly 30% of the time.

Worth noting for this clone: What it binds is unknown.

Germline CDR1 is LNHDA and CDR2 is SQIVND (reference sequence). This CDR3 comprises 15 residues. Trimming took 0 bases from V and 4 from J, leaving 10 bases between them. The PCR employed 60 Vbeta primers together with 13 Jbeta primers. Clones were read by immunoSEQ multiplex PCR, and TCRdb kept only the in-frame ones, dropping some. The sample carries around 150,000 clones, roughly 87% recorded once. The source is a man between 50 and 59 years old in good health and CMV-seropositive. Sequencing was carried out using PBMCs. This chain links TRBV19 with TRBJ1-5; no clear D. CDR3 in amino acids: CASSIDWAANQPQHF. In nucleotides, the CDR3 is TGTGCCAGTAGTATAGATTGGGCAGCAAATCAGCCCCAGCATTTT.